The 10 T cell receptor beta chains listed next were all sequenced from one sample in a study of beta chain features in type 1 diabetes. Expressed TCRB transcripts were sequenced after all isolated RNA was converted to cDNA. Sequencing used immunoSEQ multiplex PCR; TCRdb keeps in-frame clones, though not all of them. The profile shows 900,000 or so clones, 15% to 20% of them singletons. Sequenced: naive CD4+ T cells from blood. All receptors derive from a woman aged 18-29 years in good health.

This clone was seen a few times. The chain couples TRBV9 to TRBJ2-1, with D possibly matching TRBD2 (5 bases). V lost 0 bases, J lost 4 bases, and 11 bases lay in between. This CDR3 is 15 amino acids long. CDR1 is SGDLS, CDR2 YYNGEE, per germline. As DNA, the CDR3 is TGTGCCAGCAGCGTAGTTAGCGCCAGGTACAATGAGCAGTTCTTC. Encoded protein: CASSVVSARYNEQFF.

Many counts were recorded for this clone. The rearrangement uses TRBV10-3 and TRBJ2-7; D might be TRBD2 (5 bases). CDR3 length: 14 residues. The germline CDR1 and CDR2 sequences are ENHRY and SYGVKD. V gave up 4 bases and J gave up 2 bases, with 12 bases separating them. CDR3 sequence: CAISGASPTYEQYF. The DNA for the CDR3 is TGTGCCATCAGTGGGGCTAGCCCAACCTACGAGCAGTACTTC.

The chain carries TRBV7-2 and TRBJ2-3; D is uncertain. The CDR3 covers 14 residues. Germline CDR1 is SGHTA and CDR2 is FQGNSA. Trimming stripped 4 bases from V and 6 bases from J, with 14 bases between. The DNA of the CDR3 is TGTGCCAGCAGCTCCCTAGGAATATCGGATACGCAGTATTTT. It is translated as CASSSLGISDTQYF.

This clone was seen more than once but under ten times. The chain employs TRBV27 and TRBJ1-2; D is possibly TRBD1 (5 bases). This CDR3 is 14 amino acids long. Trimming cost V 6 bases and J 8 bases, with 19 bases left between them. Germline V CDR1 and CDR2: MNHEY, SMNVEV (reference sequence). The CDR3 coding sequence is TGTGCCAGCAGCCAGAACAGGCTAGGTCGGGGCTACACCTTC. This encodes CASSQNRLGRGYTF.

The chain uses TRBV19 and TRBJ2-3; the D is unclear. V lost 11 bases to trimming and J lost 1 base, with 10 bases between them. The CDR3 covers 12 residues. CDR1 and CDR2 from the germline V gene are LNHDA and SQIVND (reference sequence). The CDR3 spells CASLWGTDTQYF. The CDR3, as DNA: TGTGCCTCCCTATGGGGCACAGATACGCAGTATTTT.

In nucleotides, the CDR3 is TGTGCCAGCAGCTTAGCCTGGGACAGCTACGAGCAGTACTTC. This encodes CASSLAWDSYEQYF. The rearrangement uses TRBV7-9 and TRBJ2-7; 7 nucleotides line up with TRBD1. With 0 bases clipped from V and 3 bases from J, the junction kept 2 bases outside the gene matches. Germline V gene sequence: CDR1 SEHNR, CDR2 FQNEAQ (reference sequence). This CDR3 region has 14 residues.

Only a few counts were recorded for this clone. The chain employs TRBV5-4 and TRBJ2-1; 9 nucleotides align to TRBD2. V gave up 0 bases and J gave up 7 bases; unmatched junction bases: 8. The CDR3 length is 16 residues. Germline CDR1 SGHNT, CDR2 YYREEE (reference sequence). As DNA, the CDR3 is TGTGCCAGCAGCTTGGCCGCGCGGGAGGGGCGAAATGAGCAGTTCTTC. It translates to CASSLAAREGRNEQFF.

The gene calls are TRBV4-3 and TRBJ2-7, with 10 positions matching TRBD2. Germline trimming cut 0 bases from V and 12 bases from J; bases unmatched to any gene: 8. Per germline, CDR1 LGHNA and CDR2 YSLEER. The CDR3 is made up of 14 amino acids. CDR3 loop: CASSQDALAGVAYF. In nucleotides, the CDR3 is TGCGCCAGCAGCCAAGATGCGCTAGCGGGAGTTGCGTACTTC.

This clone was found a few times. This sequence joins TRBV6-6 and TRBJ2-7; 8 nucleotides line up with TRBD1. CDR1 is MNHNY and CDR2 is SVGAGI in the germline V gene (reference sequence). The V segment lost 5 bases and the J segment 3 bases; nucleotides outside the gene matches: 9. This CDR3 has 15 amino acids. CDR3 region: CASSPRQGPNYEQYF. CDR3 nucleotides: TGTGCCAGCAGTCCACGACAGGGGCCTAACTACGAGCAGTACTTC.

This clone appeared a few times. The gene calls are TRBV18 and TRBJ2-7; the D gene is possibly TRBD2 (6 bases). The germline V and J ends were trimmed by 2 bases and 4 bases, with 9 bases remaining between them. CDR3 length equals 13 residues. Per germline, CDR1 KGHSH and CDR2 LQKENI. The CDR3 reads CASSPGGEYEQYF. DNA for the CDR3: TGTGCCAGCTCACCAGGAGGGGAGTACGAGCAGTACTTC. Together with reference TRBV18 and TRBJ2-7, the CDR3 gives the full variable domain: NAGVMQNPRHLVRRRGQEARLRCSPMKGHSHVYWYRQLPEEGLKFMVYLQKENIIDESGMPKERFSAEFPKEGPSILRIQQVVRGDSAAYFCASSPGGEYEQYFGPGTRLTVT.